The clone carrying this TCR beta chain occurred many times. What it binds is not known. This entry comes from a study of read filtering for tumor transcriptome and immune sequencing. Study at large: The cohort had some 16 men and more than 11 women aged roughly 47 to 90, mean around 63 years. Transcriptome libraries were built from DNase-treated RNA. Study-wide results and limits: IR-seq and RNA-seq agreed better without single-read clonotypes. Approximately 87% of IR-seq clonotypes had a single read, yet these held about 3.6% of reads.

The CDR3 spans 13 residues. Trimming left V 7 bases short and J 0 bases short, with 8 bases between. The library was built from about 400 ng RNA with molecular barcoded adaptors for alpha/delta and beta/gamma chains. TCRdb re-analysed the reads in MiXCR, keeping a single row per CDR3 protein. The sample records around 40,000 distinct CDR3 sequences, roughly 13% being singletons. The chain uses TRBV12-3 or TRBV12-4 and TRBJ2-3; D is unresolved. The sequence derives from a donor at least 40 years old with multiple myeloma. Source material: a population of CD138-negative cells sorted from bone marrow. Here the CDR3 reads CASTVTSTDTQYF. CDR3 sequence (DNA): TGTGCCAGCACCGTTACGAGCACAGATACGCAGTATTTT.